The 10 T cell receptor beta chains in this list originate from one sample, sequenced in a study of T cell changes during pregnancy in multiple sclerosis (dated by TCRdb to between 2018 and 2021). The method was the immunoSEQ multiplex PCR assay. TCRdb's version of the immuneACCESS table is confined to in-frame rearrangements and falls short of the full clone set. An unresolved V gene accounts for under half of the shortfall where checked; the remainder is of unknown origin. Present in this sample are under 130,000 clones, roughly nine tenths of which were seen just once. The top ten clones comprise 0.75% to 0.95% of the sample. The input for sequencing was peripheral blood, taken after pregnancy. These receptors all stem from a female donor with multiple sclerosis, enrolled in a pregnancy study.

CDR3 nucleotide sequence: TGTGCCGGGCCGGGACTAGCGGGGACAAATCAAGAGACCCAGTACTTC. Its translation: CAGPGLAGTNQETQYF. The chain links TRBV27 to TRBJ2-5; 13 bases fit TRBD2. This CDR3 is 16 amino acids long. Looked up from germline, CDR1 is MNHEY and CDR2 is SMNVEV (reference sequence). V shed 11 bases and J 2 bases; nucleotides not matched to a gene: 11.

Here the CDR3 DNA reads TGCGCCAGCAGTGCACAGGGGGGTTACGAGCAGTACTTC. Encoded protein: CASSAQGGYEQYF. The genes are TRBV10-1 and TRBJ2-7; 8 nucleotides match TRBD1. J gave up 4 bases and V 4 bases, and 3 bases lay outside the gene matches. The CDR3 loop spans 13 amino acids. CDR1 is WNHNN and CDR2 is SYGVQD in the germline V gene (reference sequence).

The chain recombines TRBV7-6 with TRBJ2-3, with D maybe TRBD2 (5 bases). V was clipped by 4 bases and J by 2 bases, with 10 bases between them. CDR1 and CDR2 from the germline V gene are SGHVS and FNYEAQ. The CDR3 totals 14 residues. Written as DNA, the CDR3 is TGTGCCAGCAGCTCCGAAGCGGACACAGATACGCAGTATTTT. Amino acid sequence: CASSSEADTDTQYF.

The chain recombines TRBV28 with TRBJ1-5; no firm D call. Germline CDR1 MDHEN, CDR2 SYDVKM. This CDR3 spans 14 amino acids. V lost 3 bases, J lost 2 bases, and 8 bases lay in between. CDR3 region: CASSFGRGNQPQHF. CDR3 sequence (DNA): TGTGCCAGCAGTTTCGGTCGAGGCAATCAGCCCCAGCATTTT.

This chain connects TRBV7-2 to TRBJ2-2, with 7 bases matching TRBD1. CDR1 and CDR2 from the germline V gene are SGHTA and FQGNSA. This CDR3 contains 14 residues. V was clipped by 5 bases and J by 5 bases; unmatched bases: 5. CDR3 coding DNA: TGTGCCAGCAGCCCACAGGGGTTAACCGGGGAGCTGTTTTTT. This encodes CASSPQGLTGELFF.

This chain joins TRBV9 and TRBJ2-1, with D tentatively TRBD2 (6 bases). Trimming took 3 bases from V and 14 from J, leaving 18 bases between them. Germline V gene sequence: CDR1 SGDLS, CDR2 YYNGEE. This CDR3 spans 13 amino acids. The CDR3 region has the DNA TGTGCCAGCAGCGGGCGAGTTAGCGGAAATAAGTTCTTC. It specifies CASSGRVSGNKFF.

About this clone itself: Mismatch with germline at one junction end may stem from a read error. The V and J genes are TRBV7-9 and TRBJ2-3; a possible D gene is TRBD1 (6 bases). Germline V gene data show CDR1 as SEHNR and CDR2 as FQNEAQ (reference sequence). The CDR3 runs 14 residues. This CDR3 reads CASSLAGVVDTQYF. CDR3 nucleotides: TGTGCCAGCAGCCTAGCAGGGGTGGTAGATACGCAGTATTTT. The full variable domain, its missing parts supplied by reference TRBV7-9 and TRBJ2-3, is DTGVSQNPRHKITKRGQNVTFRCDPISEHNRLYWYRQTLGQGPEFLTYFQNEAQLEKSRLLSDRFSAERPKGSFSTLEIQRTEQGDSAMYLCASSLAGVVDTQYFGPGTRLTVL.

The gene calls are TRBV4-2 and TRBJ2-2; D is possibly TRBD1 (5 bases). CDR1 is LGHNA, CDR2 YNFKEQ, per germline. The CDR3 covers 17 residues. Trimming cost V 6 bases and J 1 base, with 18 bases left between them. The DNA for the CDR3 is TGTGCCAGCAGACATCTCCAGGGCCCCGGGAACACCGGGGAGCTGTTTTTT. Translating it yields CASRHLQGPGNTGELFF.

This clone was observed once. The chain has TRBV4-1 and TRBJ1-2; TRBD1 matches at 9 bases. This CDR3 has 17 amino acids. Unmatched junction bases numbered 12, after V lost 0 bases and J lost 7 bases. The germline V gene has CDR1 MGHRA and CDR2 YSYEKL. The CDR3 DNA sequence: TGCGCCAGCAGCCAAGATGATGGGACAGGGTTTAACGTTGGCTACACCTTC. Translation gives CASSQDDGTGFNVGYTF.

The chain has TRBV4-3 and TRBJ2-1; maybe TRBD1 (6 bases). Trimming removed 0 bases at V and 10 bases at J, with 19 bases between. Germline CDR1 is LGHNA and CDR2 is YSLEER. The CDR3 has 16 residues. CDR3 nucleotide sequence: TGCGCCAGCAGCCAAGATCTGTTGGGGACACAGGGCGAGCAGTTCTTC. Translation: CASSQDLLGTQGEQFF.